A selection of T cell receptor beta chains follows, all from one sample in a study of T cell repertoires in cytomegalovirus infection. One entry per CDR3 protein results from TCRdb running MiXCR on the reads. The sample has 310,000 or so distinct CDR3 sequences; approximately 25% are singletons. Which antigens these TCRs recognize remains unknown. This specimen was cultured PBMCs, taken from culture after CMV antigen stimulation. Source of these receptors: a human donor in good health (CMV status not recorded). Some clones in this sample may be carry-over from other donors' samples. The CDR3 runs from the conserved cysteine through the conserved F or W. The D gene is left open where the match is weak. Clone size is given for some rows only: seen once, a few or many times, or a class if the clone is expanded.

d_call: NA
clone_size: NA
v_call: TRBV7-8
j_call: TRBJ2-1
cdr3_aa: CASSLIVTYNEQFF
cdr3_nt: TGTGCCAGCAGCTTGATCGTCACCTACAATGAGCAGTTCTTC

d_call: NA
clone_size: NA
v_call: TRBV11-2
j_call: TRBJ2-4
cdr3_aa: CASSPSVGVKNIQYF
cdr3_nt: TGTGCCAGCAGCCCGTCGGTTGGAGTCAAAAACATTCAGTACTTC

d_call: NA
clone_size: NA
v_call: TRBV7-2
j_call: TRBJ2-5
cdr3_aa: CASSRRGDQETQYF
cdr3_nt: TGTGCCAGCAGCCGAAGGGGGGATCAAGAGACCCAGTACTTC

d_call: NA
clone_size: NA
v_call: TRBV7-2
j_call: TRBJ2-3
cdr3_aa: CASSFNPGDTQYF
cdr3_nt: TGTGCCAGCAGCTTTAACCCGGGGGATACGCAGTATTTT

d_call: TRBD1
clone_size: NA
v_call: TRBV6-6
j_call: TRBJ1-1
cdr3_aa: CASSGGWTGTTEAFF
cdr3_nt: TGTGCCAGCAGTGGGGGCTGGACAGGCACCACTGAAGCTTTCTTT

d_call: NA
clone_size: NA
v_call: TRBV28
j_call: TRBJ1-2
cdr3_aa: CASSFWGRAANYGYTF
cdr3_nt: TGTGCCAGCAGTTTCTGGGGGCGAGCGGCTAACTATGGCTACACCTTC

d_call: TRBD1
clone_size: NA
v_call: TRBV29-1
j_call: TRBJ1-1
cdr3_aa: CSVERGRMNTEAFF
cdr3_nt: TGCAGCGTTGAAAGGGGGCGAATGAACACTGAAGCTTTCTTT

d_call: NA
clone_size: few
v_call: TRBV6-1
j_call: TRBJ2-7
cdr3_aa: CASTAMPSYEQYF
cdr3_nt: TGTGCCAGCACGGCCATGCCCTCCTACGAGCAGTACTTC

d_call: NA
clone_size: NA
v_call: TRBV19
j_call: TRBJ2-6
cdr3_aa: CASTINSGANVLTF
cdr3_nt: TGTGCCAGTACCATCAACTCTGGGGCCAACGTCCTGACTTTC

d_call: TRBD2
clone_size: NA
v_call: TRBV20-1
j_call: TRBJ2-2
cdr3_aa: CSARTSWNTGELFF
cdr3_nt: TGCAGTGCGAGGACTAGCTGGAACACCGGGGAGCTGTTTTTT

d_call: NA
clone_size: NA
v_call: TRBV11-3
j_call: TRBJ2-7
cdr3_aa: CASSRMSGPHCEQYF
cdr3_nt: TGTGCCAGCAGCCGAATGTCGGGCCCGCACTGCGAGCAGTACTTC

d_call: TRBD1
clone_size: many
v_call: TRBV5-1
j_call: TRBJ1-2
cdr3_aa: CASRTGQSRSLYGYTF
cdr3_nt: TGCGCCAGCAGGACGGGACAGTCTCGCTCATTGTATGGCTACACCTTC

d_call: NA
clone_size: few
v_call: TRBV7-8
j_call: TRBJ2-3
cdr3_aa: CASSLGKPDTQYF
cdr3_nt: TGTGCCAGCAGCTTAGGGAAACCAGATACGCAGTATTTT

d_call: TRBD2
clone_size: NA
v_call: TRBV14
j_call: TRBJ2-3
cdr3_aa: CASSQGSFGLAGDTDTQYF
cdr3_nt: TGTGCCAGCAGCCAAGGTAGTTTTGGCCTAGCGGGGGACACAGATACGCAGTATTTT

d_call: NA
clone_size: many
v_call: TRBV7-2
j_call: TRBJ2-3
cdr3_aa: CASSLFVVGTDTQYF
cdr3_nt: TGTGCCAGCAGCTTATTTGTAGTGGGTACAGATACGCAGTATTTT

d_call: NA
clone_size: NA
v_call: TRBV14
j_call: TRBJ2-5
cdr3_aa: CASSQGVLVQETQYF
cdr3_nt: TGTGCCAGCAGCCAAGGTGTATTGGTACAAGAGACCCAGTACTTC

d_call: NA
clone_size: NA
v_call: TRBV19
j_call: TRBJ2-7
cdr3_aa: CASSIRTSGGRSYEQYF
cdr3_nt: TGTGCCAGTAGTATACGGACCTCCGGGGGTCGAAGCTACGAGCAGTACTTC

d_call: NA
clone_size: few
v_call: TRBV4-1
j_call: TRBJ2-4
cdr3_aa: CASSQVDTKNIQYF
cdr3_nt: TGCGCCAGCAGCCAAGTCGATACCAAAAACATTCAGTACTTC

d_call: NA
clone_size: few
v_call: TRBV4-1
j_call: TRBJ2-5
cdr3_aa: CASSLLDAGETQYF
cdr3_nt: TGCGCCAGCAGCCTCTTAGACGCAGGGGAGACCCAGTACTTC

d_call: NA
clone_size: NA
v_call: TRBV12-3/TRBV12-4
j_call: TRBJ1-5
cdr3_aa: CASTPGGVGGSNQPQHF
cdr3_nt: TGTGCCAGCACCCCGGGGGGGGTAGGGGGTAGCAATCAGCCCCAGCATTTT

d_call: TRBD1
clone_size: NA
v_call: TRBV12-3/TRBV12-4
j_call: TRBJ1-1
cdr3_aa: CASSGTVRSEAFF
cdr3_nt: TGTGCCAGCAGCGGGACAGTACGGTCTGAAGCTTTCTTT

d_call: NA
clone_size: NA
v_call: TRBV7-3
j_call: TRBJ2-2
cdr3_aa: CASARVPNTGELFF
cdr3_nt: TGTGCCAGCGCCCGGGTTCCGAACACCGGGGAGCTGTTTTTT

d_call: NA
clone_size: few
v_call: TRBV12-3/TRBV12-4
j_call: TRBJ2-7
cdr3_aa: CASSLFQGSSYEQYF
cdr3_nt: TGTGCCAGCAGTTTATTCCAGGGGAGCTCCTACGAGCAGTACTTC

d_call: NA
clone_size: few
v_call: TRBV14
j_call: TRBJ2-2
cdr3_aa: CASSQAGFWTGELFF
cdr3_nt: TGTGCCAGCAGCCAAGCGGGGTTCTGGACCGGGGAGCTGTTTTTT

d_call: NA
clone_size: NA
v_call: TRBV10-3
j_call: TRBJ1-1
cdr3_aa: CAISGTAMNTEAFF
cdr3_nt: TGTGCCATCAGTGGAACAGCCATGAACACTGAAGCTTTCTTT

d_call: TRBD2
clone_size: few
v_call: TRBV11-1
j_call: TRBJ2-1
cdr3_aa: CASSFFRGLVSYNEQFF
cdr3_nt: TGTGCCAGCAGCTTCTTCAGGGGACTAGTCTCCTACAATGAGCAGTTCTTC

d_call: TRBD2
clone_size: NA
v_call: TRBV11-3
j_call: TRBJ2-5
cdr3_aa: CASSLRPGLARETQYF
cdr3_nt: TGTGCCAGCAGCTTACGTCCGGGACTAGCGCGGGAGACCCAGTACTTC

d_call: NA
clone_size: few
v_call: TRBV4-1
j_call: TRBJ2-5
cdr3_aa: CASSQSFEIQETQYF
cdr3_nt: TGCGCCAGCAGCCAAAGTTTCGAGATACAAGAGACCCAGTACTTC

d_call: TRBD1
clone_size: NA
v_call: TRBV6-5
j_call: TRBJ2-5
cdr3_aa: CASRESGTGRETQYF
cdr3_nt: TGTGCCAGCAGAGAGTCCGGGACAGGGAGGGAGACCCAGTACTTC

d_call: NA
clone_size: NA
v_call: TRBV7-2
j_call: TRBJ2-5
cdr3_aa: CASSLLSGKETQYF
cdr3_nt: TGTGCCAGCAGCTTACTGTCAGGGAAAGAGACCCAGTACTTC

d_call: NA
clone_size: few
v_call: TRBV6-2/TRBV6-3
j_call: TRBJ2-3
cdr3_aa: CASSYRTRDTQYF
cdr3_nt: TGTGCCAGCAGTTACAGGACTCGAGATACGCAGTATTTT

d_call: NA
clone_size: NA
v_call: TRBV18
j_call: TRBJ1-2
cdr3_aa: CASSPDLLYGYTF
cdr3_nt: TGTGCCAGCTCACCGGACTTGCTGTATGGCTACACCTTC

d_call: NA
clone_size: many
v_call: TRBV11-3
j_call: TRBJ2-1
cdr3_aa: CASSDSRSSNEQFF
cdr3_nt: TGTGCCAGCAGCGACAGTCGTAGTAGCAATGAGCAGTTCTTC

d_call: NA
clone_size: NA
v_call: TRBV4-3
j_call: TRBJ1-5
cdr3_aa: CASSQGGQYPQHF
cdr3_nt: TGCGCCAGCAGCCAGGGCGGACAGTACCCCCAGCATTTT

d_call: NA
clone_size: many
v_call: TRBV7-9
j_call: TRBJ2-1
cdr3_aa: CASSYDTTSSYNEQFF
cdr3_nt: TGTGCCAGCAGCTACGACACTACGAGCTCCTACAATGAGCAGTTCTTC

d_call: TRBD1
clone_size: NA
v_call: TRBV5-4
j_call: TRBJ1-2
cdr3_aa: CASSSGTGKIVYGYTF
cdr3_nt: TGTGCCAGCAGCTCCGGGACAGGGAAGATTGTGTATGGCTACACCTTC

d_call: TRBD1
clone_size: few
v_call: TRBV28
j_call: TRBJ2-1
cdr3_aa: CASSFLGQGYEQFF
cdr3_nt: TGTGCCAGCAGTTTTCTAGGACAGGGTTATGAGCAGTTCTTC

d_call: NA
clone_size: few
v_call: TRBV12-3/TRBV12-4
j_call: TRBJ2-5
cdr3_aa: CASNTQGRTTETQYF
cdr3_nt: TGTGCCAGCAATACTCAGGGTAGGACTACGGAGACCCAGTACTTC

d_call: TRBD2
clone_size: NA
v_call: TRBV10-3
j_call: TRBJ2-1
cdr3_aa: CATPGLGLNEQFF
cdr3_nt: TGTGCCACTCCGGGACTAGGGTTGAATGAGCAGTTCTTC

d_call: TRBD2
clone_size: NA
v_call: TRBV5-4
j_call: TRBJ2-1
cdr3_aa: CASSLGGLAGVNEQFF
cdr3_nt: TGTGCCAGCAGCTTGGGCGGACTAGCGGGAGTTAATGAGCAGTTCTTC

d_call: NA
clone_size: many
v_call: TRBV7-2
j_call: TRBJ2-5
cdr3_aa: CASSWGETQYF
cdr3_nt: TGTGCCAGCAGCTGGGGAGAGACCCAGTACTTC

d_call: TRBD1
clone_size: few
v_call: TRBV7-3
j_call: TRBJ2-7
cdr3_aa: CASSLTGGRTYEQYF
cdr3_nt: TGTGCCAGCAGCTTGACAGGGGGTCGGACCTACGAGCAGTACTTC